This TCR beta chain was profiled in a study of PD-1 blockade in classical Hodgkin lymphoma. As for time point: cycle 4 day 1 (C4D1), after five to seven weeks of nivolumab. Each patient relapsed following autologous stem cell transplantation, and prior brentuximab vedotin exposure differed. The study isolated CD8+ T cells from thawed PBMCs by magnetic negative selection. In this sample, this clone turned up a few times. The CDR3 runs to 12 residues. CDR1 and CDR2 (germline): SEHNR, FQNEAQ (reference sequence). V gave up 0 bases and J gave up 4 bases, with 3 bases separating them. The table came from immunoSEQ multiplex PCR; TCRdb's copy has only in-frame clones and leaves some out. The sample holds a few thousand clones; around three quarters are singletons and the top ten take around 25%.

The chain is built from TRBV7-9 and TRBJ1-1; D gene uncertain. This specimen consisted of CD8+ T cells from blood, obtained before the fourth cycle of nivolumab. The source is a human donor with classical Hodgkin lymphoma. The CDR3: CASSLASTEAFF. DNA of the CDR3: TGTGCCAGCAGCTTAGCCTCCACTGAAGCTTTCTTT.